The 30 T cell receptor beta chains presented below share a single source sample, sequenced in a study of metastatic and nonmetastatic thyroid tumors. TCRdb used MiXCR to call clones anew from the PCR reads. The sample carries tens of thousands of clones, around 12% recorded once. No treatment of any kind had been given to any patient before thyroid surgery. The sample consisted of tumor tissue. These receptor sequences come from a female donor with papillary thyroid cancer or a benign thyroid nodule (not recorded which). Some clones in this sample may be carry-over from other donors' samples.

A note on this clone: Since a much larger clone is just one base distant, this may be a read error. The V and J genes are TRBV12-3 or TRBV12-4 and TRBJ1-4; D remains ambiguous. This CDR3 is 12 amino acids long. The V and J ends lost 4 bases and 5 bases respectively, with 5 bases between them. This CDR3 reads CASSWVNEKLFF. DNA for the CDR3: TGTGCCAGCAGTTGGGTGAATGAAAAACTGTTTTTT.

This clone was found many times. This chain connects TRBV10-3 to TRBJ1-6; the D gene is possibly TRBD1 (5 bases). Germline CDR1 and CDR2: ENHRY and SYGVKD. With 6 bases removed from V and 7 bases from J, the gap between germline ends came to 7 bases. The CDR3 totals 12 residues. CDR3 loop: CAIRGPNSPLHF. CDR3 nucleotide sequence: TGTGCCATCAGGGGACCCAATTCACCCCTCCACTTT.

This clone was found many times. This chain joins TRBV6-1 and TRBJ2-7; 10 bases line up with TRBD1. V lost 4 bases and J lost 5; bases outside the gene matches: 5. This CDR3 is built from 14 residues. The germline V gene has CDR1 MNHNS and CDR2 SASEGT. The CDR3 sequence: CASSVGTGVNEQYF. In nucleotides, the CDR3 is TGTGCCAGCAGTGTGGGGACAGGGGTAAACGAGCAGTACTTC.

This clone was detected many times. The CDR3 DNA follows: TGTGCCAGCAGCTTCGAAATGACTAGCGGGAGTTTAAAGGAGCAGTTCTTC. Translating gives CASSFEMTSGSLKEQFF. J is TRBJ2-1 and V is TRBV11-1, with 12 bases that match TRBD2. This CDR3 spans 17 amino acids. CDR1 SGHAT and CDR2 FQDESV come from the germline V gene (reference sequence). The trim removed 3 bases at V and 10 bases at J, leaving 13 bases unmatched. The whole variable domain, remainder taken from reference TRBV11-1 and TRBJ2-1, is EAEVAQSPRYKITEKSQAVAFWCDPISGHATLYWYRQILGQGPELLVQFQDESVVDDSQLPKDRFSAERLKGVDSTLKIQPAELGDSAMYLCASSFEMTSGSLKEQFFGPGTRLTVL.

Notes on this clone: A read error may explain this, as a much larger clone is one base away. Other DNA sequences in the sample encode the same CDR3. This chain joins TRBV15 and TRBJ2-1; no firm D call. This CDR3 has 12 residues. Per the germline V gene, CDR1 is LNHNV and CDR2 is YYDKDF (reference sequence). Here the CDR3 reads CATHGSYNEQFF. DNA for the CDR3: TGTGCTACCCACGGATCATACAATGAGCAGTTCTTC.

This clone was detected many times. V is TRBV5-1 and J is TRBJ1-3; D gene unclear. V was shortened by 0 bases and J by 0 bases, with 10 bases between the two germline ends. The CDR3 runs 16 residues. Germline values: CDR1 SGHRS, CDR2 YFSETQ. CDR3 in amino acids: CASSLDGPHSGNTIYF. The CDR3, as DNA: TGCGCCAGCAGCTTGGACGGCCCACACTCTGGAAACACCATATATTTT.

This chain links TRBV6-1 with TRBJ2-2, with TRBD2 identical over 9 bases. Germline loops: CDR1 MNHNS, CDR2 SASEGT. J was trimmed by 10 bases and V by 5 bases; bases with no gene match: 11. The CDR3 is made up of 15 amino acids. CDR3 nucleotide sequence: TGTGCCAGCAGTCTAGCGGGATCGGGGGTCGTGGAGCTGTTTTTT. It encodes CASSLAGSGVVELFF.

This clone was seen ten or more times. CDR3 protein: CASSLGSTAYEQYF. As DNA, the CDR3 is TGTGCCAGCAGCTTAGGGTCTACAGCCTACGAGCAGTACTTC. This chain joins TRBV7-9 and TRBJ2-7; D gene unclear. Looked up from germline, CDR1 is SEHNR and CDR2 is FQNEAQ (reference sequence). The CDR3 runs to 14 residues. V lost 1 base and J lost 2, with 9 bases in between. The variable domain in full, with the rest retrieved from reference TRBV7-9 and TRBJ2-7, is DTGVSQNPRHKITKRGQNVTFRCDPISEHNRLYWYRQTLGQGPEFLTYFQNEAQLEKSRLLSDRFSAERPKGSFSTLEIQRTEQGDSAMYLCASSLGSTAYEQYFGPGTRLTVT.

This clone was seen repeatedly, ten times or more. CDR3 amino acids: CASSRGTGVSNQPQHF. As DNA, the CDR3 is TGTGCCAGTAGTAGGGGGACAGGGGTCAGCAATCAGCCCCAGCATTTT. V and J are TRBV19 and TRBJ1-5, with 10 bases aligning to TRBD1. V gave up 4 bases and J gave up 1 base; unmatched junction bases: 4. CDR3 size: 16 residues. CDR1 is LNHDA and CDR2 is SQIVND in the germline V gene (reference sequence).

The chain couples TRBV2 to TRBJ1-2, with 7 bases that match TRBD1. The CDR3 runs to 11 residues. CDR1 and CDR2 (germline): SNHLY, FYNNEI. The trim removed 6 bases at V and 8 bases at J, leaving 3 bases unmatched. In DNA, the CDR3 is TGTGCCAGCAGAACAGGGGACGGCTACACCTTC. This codes for CASRTGDGYTF.

With respect to this clone: The conserved phenylalanine or tryptophan normally closing the CDR3 is absent here, so this likely arose from a read error. The chain employs TRBV7-9 and TRBJ2-2; 14 nucleotides agree with TRBD2. The V gene's germline CDR1 is SEHNR and CDR2 FQNEAQ (reference sequence). The CDR3 runs 15 residues. The CDR3 here is CASTGLAGGTGELFS. Here the CDR3 DNA reads TGTGCTAGCACCGGACTAGCGGGAGGAACCGGGGAGCTGTTTTCT.

This clone appeared a few times. The chain is built from TRBV12-3 or TRBV12-4 and TRBJ2-1, with TRBD2 identical over 10 bases. The J segment lost 8 bases and the V segment lost 4 bases, leaving 14 bases of the junction unmatched. CDR3 length: 17 amino acids. The CDR3 nucleotides are TGTGCCAGCAGTTCATGGACTAGCGGTAGAGGTGGACATGAGCAGTTCTTC. This sequence encodes CASSSWTSGRGGHEQFF.

This clone was seen many times. This chain connects TRBV7-2 to TRBJ2-5, with D possibly being TRBD2 (6 bases). Germline V gene data show CDR1 as SGHTA and CDR2 as FQGNSA. Trimming shortened V by 1 base and J by 6 bases, and 18 bases separated the two germline ends. CDR3 length: 16 amino acids. The CDR3 region is CASSLGGGGTRQTQYF. The CDR3 DNA reads TGTGCCAGCAGCTTAGGGGGTGGGGGGACGAGGCAGACCCAGTACTTC.

By sample fraction, this clone is medium-sized. The V gene is TRBV7-3, the J gene TRBJ2-3; tentatively, D is TRBD2 (6 bases). The CDR3 consists of 15 residues. Per germline, CDR1 SGHTA and CDR2 FQGTGA. V dropped 0 bases and J dropped 0 bases, with 7 bases sitting between them. In nucleotides, the CDR3 is TGTGCCAGCAGCTTAACGGGAGGAAGCACAGATACGCAGTATTTT. It yields the protein CASSLTGGSTDTQYF.

This clone was observed many times. The same CDR3 is also encoded by other DNA sequences in this sample. The rearrangement uses TRBV2 and TRBJ1-6; D might be TRBD1 (5 bases). The CDR3 is 15 residues long. V lost 5 bases and J 6 bases, leaving 14 bases between the germline ends. Per germline, CDR1 SNHLY and CDR2 FYNNEI. CDR3 in DNA: TGTGCCAGCAGTCCGAGGACGGGGGTTAATTCACCCCTCCACTTT. Translated, it gives CASSPRTGVNSPLHF.

This clone has at least ten counts. V gene TRBV5-1 combines with J gene TRBJ2-7; 7 nucleotides agree with TRBD1. Germline CDR1 reads SGHRS; CDR2 reads YFSETQ. The CDR3 is 13 amino acids. V shed 5 bases and J 5 bases; nucleotides not matched to a gene: 7. This chain's CDR3 is CASRSQGFHEQYF. DNA for the CDR3: TGCGCCAGCAGGTCACAGGGGTTCCACGAGCAGTACTTC. Filled out from reference TRBV5-1 and TRBJ2-7, the complete variable domain reads KAGVTQTPRYLIKTRGQQVTLSCSPISGHRSVSWYQQTPGQGLQFLFEYFSETQRNKGNFPGRFSGRQFSNSRSEMNVSTLELGDSALYLCASRSQGFHEQYFGPGTRLTVT.

This chain joins TRBV28 and TRBJ1-3; D call uncertain. The CDR3 consists of 12 residues. V was cut by 6 bases and J by 2 bases, with 5 bases left in between. Germline CDR1 reads MDHEN; CDR2 reads SYDVKM. CDR3: CASRQPGNTIYF. The DNA for the CDR3 is TGTGCCAGCAGACAGCCTGGAAACACCATATATTTT. The full variable domain, rest sourced from reference TRBV28 and TRBJ1-3, is DVKVTQSSRYLVKRTGEKVFLECVQDMDHENMFWYRQDPGLGLRLIYFSYDVKMKEKGDIPEGYSVSREKKERFSLILESASTNQTSMYLCASRQPGNTIYFGEGSWLTVV.

The table lists this clone with a few counts. This may come from a read error, since a much larger clone is one base off. This CDR3 is also generated by other DNA sequences in the sample. The chain couples TRBV7-3 to TRBJ2-1; D unresolved. V dropped 5 bases and J dropped 9 bases, with 11 bases sitting between them. There are 12 residues in the CDR3. The V gene's germline CDR1 is SGHTA and CDR2 FQGTGA. In DNA, the CDR3 is TGTGCCAGCAGCGACCAGGTCGGTGAGCAGTTCTTC. Protein: CASSDQVGEQFF.

This clone was found many times. The chain recombines TRBV19 with TRBJ2-7; D could derive from TRBD1 or TRBD2 (5 bases each). Germline assignment: CDR1 LNHDA and CDR2 SQIVND (reference sequence). The germline V and J ends were trimmed by 6 bases and 2 bases, with 14 bases remaining between them. This CDR3 comprises 14 residues. CDR3 in DNA: TGTGCCAGTAGGTCTGGGGGTTCGGCCTACGAGCAGTACTTC. Translation: CASRSGGSAYEQYF.

This clone appeared many times. V is TRBV12-3 or TRBV12-4 and J is TRBJ2-7; a weak D match, TRBD2 (7 bases). Trimming pared 6 bases from V and 2 bases from J, leaving 14 bases between. This CDR3 spans 14 amino acids. CDR3 residues: CASRGGGGPYEQYF. In DNA form, the CDR3 reads TGTGCCAGCAGGGGGGGCGGGGGCCCCTACGAGCAGTACTTC.

This clone was detected ten times or more. This chain connects TRBV20-1 to TRBJ2-7; D possibly corresponds to TRBD1 (6 bases). The CDR3 extends over 14 amino acids. V was clipped by 3 bases and J by 0 bases, with 12 bases between them. The germline gives CDR1 DFQATT, CDR2 SNEGSKA (reference sequence). The CDR3 is CSASLAGDSYEQYF. The CDR3 DNA reads as TGCAGTGCTAGTCTCGCAGGGGACTCCTACGAGCAGTACTTC.

Comments on this clone: With a much larger clone just one base away, this may be a read error. The V and J genes are TRBV19 and TRBJ2-2; D perhaps matches TRBD1 (6 bases). From germline, CDR1 is LNHDA and CDR2 SQIVND (reference sequence). The CDR3 has 13 amino acids. CDR3 bases: TGTGGTATAACCAACAGGGACACCTGGGAGCTGTTTTTT. Protein product: CGITNRDTWELFF.

This clone was counted many times. The genes are TRBV6-1 and TRBJ2-1; 8 bases are a match to TRBD2. Trimming at V came to 2 bases and at J to 5 bases, leaving 11 bases not matched to a gene. CDR3 length: 17 residues. The germline V gene encodes CDR1 MNHNS and CDR2 SASEGT. CDR3 nucleotide sequence: TGTGCCAGCAGTGAATTGAACGGGAGGGCCTTGAACAATGAGCAGTTCTTC. Residues: CASSELNGRALNNEQFF.

This clone showed up many times. This CDR3 is also generated by other DNA sequences in the sample. CDR3 sequence: CASSLVGYNEQFF. DNA of the CDR3: TGCGCCAGCAGCTTGGTGGGGTACAATGAGCAGTTCTTC. The chain links TRBV5-1 to TRBJ2-1; no clear D gene. The germline gives CDR1 SGHRS, CDR2 YFSETQ. The CDR3 has 13 residues. The V end lost 0 bases, the J end lost 4 bases, and 5 bases lay between the germline ends. Full variable domain (remainder filled in from reference TRBV5-1 and TRBJ2-1): KAGVTQTPRYLIKTRGQQVTLSCSPISGHRSVSWYQQTPGQGLQFLFEYFSETQRNKGNFPGRFSGRQFSNSRSEMNVSTLELGDSALYLCASSLVGYNEQFFGPGTRLTVL.

CDR3 bases: TGTGCCAGCAGCTTAGGGCACCCGGGAGGAACGGGGGCCAACGTCCTGACTTTC. Translated, it gives CASSLGHPGGTGANVLTF. The chain recombines TRBV9 with TRBJ2-6, with 7 bases that match TRBD2. CDR3 size: 18 residues. Germline V gene lookup returns CDR1 SGDLS and CDR2 YYNGEE. Losses at the gene ends were 4 bases for V and 4 bases for J; bases not matched to a gene: 14. The complete variable domain, with remaining parts taken from reference TRBV9 and TRBJ2-6, reads DSGVTQTPKHLITATGQRVTLRCSPRSGDLSVYWYQQSLDQGLQFLIQYYNGEERAKGNILERFSAQQFPDLHSELNLSSLELGDSALYFCASSLGHPGGTGANVLTFGAGSRLTVL.

This clone was seen a handful of times. The conserved phenylalanine or tryptophan is not found at the CDR3 terminus, so this likely reflects a read error. The chain joins TRBV15 to TRBJ2-1; TRBD1 aligns across 12 bases. Germline assignment: CDR1 LNHNV and CDR2 YYDKDF (reference sequence). V dropped 3 bases and J dropped 8; count of bases not matched to a gene: 5. CDR3 length: 15 amino acids. CDR3 bases: TGTGCCACCAGCAGGGGGGACAGGGGGCGGGATGAGCAGTTCTTA. Translating it yields CATSRGDRGRDEQFL.

This clone has ten or more counts. The chain links TRBV6-6 to TRBJ2-7; tentative D call: TRBD1 (7 bases). Germline-derived CDR1 and CDR2 are MNHNY and SVGAGI (reference sequence). The CDR3 spans 15 residues. Trimming took 2 bases from V and 1 from J, leaving 12 bases between them. The CDR3 nucleotides read TGTGCCAGCAGTTACCTGGCAGGGGGGTCCTACGAGCAGTACTTC. The encoded protein is CASSYLAGGSYEQYF.

This chain uses TRBV4-1 with TRBJ2-3, with D perhaps TRBD2 (6 bases). Germline V gene lookup returns CDR1 MGHRA and CDR2 YSYEKL. There are 16 residues in the CDR3. The germline V and J ends were trimmed by 0 bases and 6 bases, with 16 bases remaining between them. The CDR3 sequence: CASSQEVEYGSDTQYF. The DNA of the CDR3 is TGCGCCAGCAGCCAAGAAGTGGAGTACGGGAGTGATACGCAGTATTTT.

On this clone itself: This sequence may be a read error, since a much larger clone differs from it by one base. J is TRBJ2-2 and V is TRBV12-3 or TRBV12-4; unclear D gene. Trimming stripped 7 bases from V and 3 bases from J, with 15 bases between. This CDR3 region has 15 residues. CDR3 residues: CASIPTGWDTGELFF. The CDR3 DNA reads TGTGCCAGCATCCCTACCGGGTGGGACACCGGGGAGCTGTTTTTT.

This clone was seen at least ten times. This chain joins TRBV28 and TRBJ2-7, with a weak D call TRBD2 (6 bases). The CDR3 runs to 13 residues. V dropped 8 bases and J dropped 5 bases, with 16 bases sitting between them. The germline V gene has CDR1 MDHEN and CDR2 SYDVKM. CDR3 nucleotides: TGTGCCAGCGGGTGGCGGGAAAAAGACGAGCAGTACTTC. As protein: CASGWREKDEQYF.